The 30 T cell receptor beta chains below all came from one sample that was sequenced in a study of shared clonotypes between healthy human individuals. Assay: immunoSEQ multiplex PCR; the TCRdb copy retains only in-frame clones and omits some. The table records hundreds of thousands of clones, roughly three quarters of them present only once. The sequenced material came from PBMCs. Source of these receptors: a woman aged 35 to 49 in good health. Some clones in this sample may be carry-over from other donors' samples.

The CDR3: CASSLASTEETQYF. The CDR3 DNA follows: TGTGCCAGCAGTTTAGCTAGCACTGAAGAGACCCAGTACTTC. V is TRBV27 and J is TRBJ2-5, with D possibly being TRBD2 (5 bases). The V end lost 2 bases, the J end lost 3 bases, and 10 bases lay between the germline ends. This CDR3 is built from 14 residues. Germline assignment: CDR1 MNHEY and CDR2 SMNVEV (reference sequence).

On this clone: This likely reflects a read error, since a far larger clone is one base away. The sample has other DNA sequences that encode this CDR3 too. The gene calls are TRBV28 and TRBJ1-6, with 7 bases lining up with TRBD1. With 6 bases clipped from V and 10 bases from J, the junction kept 12 bases outside the gene matches. CDR1 and CDR2 (germline): MDHEN, SYDVKM. The CDR3 extends over 15 amino acids. CDR3 DNA: TGTGCCAGCAGCCCGCCGGGACAGCGTATCTCACCCCTCCACTTT. Residues: CASSPPGQRISPLHF.

The chain combines TRBV5-4 with TRBJ2-3; 7 nucleotides line up with TRBD2. CDR3 length: 14 amino acids. Germline values: CDR1 SGHNT, CDR2 YYREEE (reference sequence). The junction had 11 bases not matched to a gene; V was cut back by 7 bases and J by 6 bases. The CDR3 reads CASSLYGRSDTQYF. In DNA, the CDR3 is TGTGCCAGCTCCTTGTACGGGAGGTCCGATACGCAGTATTTT.

The chain combines TRBV28 with TRBJ1-5; no definite D call. The CDR3 sequence is 14 residues long. CDR1 MDHEN and CDR2 SYDVKM come from the germline V gene. V dropped 7 bases and J dropped 3 bases, with 13 bases sitting between them. The CDR3 reads CASIPRAANQPQHF. The CDR3 DNA sequence: TGTGCCAGCATCCCACGGGCAGCCAATCAGCCCCAGCATTTT.

This clone was picked up one time. J is TRBJ2-3 and V is TRBV19; no reliable D call. With 11 bases removed from V and 0 bases from J, the gap between germline ends came to 12 bases. CDR3 length equals 13 residues. Germline values: CDR1 LNHDA, CDR2 SQIVND (reference sequence). CDR3 sequence (DNA): TGTGCCCTCAGAAAGGACAGCACAGATACGCAGTATTTT. Its protein product is CALRKDSTDTQYF.

The sample holds a few counts of this clone. The chain recombines TRBV5-1 with TRBJ2-7, with 9 bases lining up with TRBD1. This CDR3 comprises 14 residues. In germline, CDR1 is SGHRS, CDR2 YFSETQ. Germline trimming cut 4 bases from V and 7 bases from J; bases unmatched to any gene: 9. This CDR3 is CASSRDRVGQEQYF. The CDR3 bases are TGCGCCAGCAGCCGGGACAGGGTGGGTCAGGAGCAGTACTTC.

This clone was counted between two and nine times. One end of the junction varies from germline; a read error may be responsible. The genes are TRBV7-2 and TRBJ1-1; D may be TRBD1 (5 bases). Germline V gene data show CDR1 as SGHTA and CDR2 as FQGNSA. This CDR3 comprises 14 residues. For the CDR3, the DNA is TGTGCCAGCAGCTTAGGAGGGGCGAACATTGAAGCTTTCTTT. Translating gives CASSLGGANIEAFF.

This chain uses TRBV10-3 with TRBJ1-1, with 8 bases matching TRBD1. CDR1 is ENHRY, CDR2 SYGVKD, per germline. V was clipped by 9 bases and J by 2 bases; unmatched bases: 5. The length of the CDR3 is 13 residues. In DNA, the CDR3 is TGTGCCATTGGGACAGGACGTAACACTGAAGCTTTCTTT. This translates into CAIGTGRNTEAFF.

This rearrangement joins TRBV6-5 to TRBJ2-7; D is unresolved. The CDR3 totals 9 residues. The germline V gene has CDR1 MNHEY and CDR2 SVGAGI. V lost 7 bases and J 6 bases, leaving 4 bases between the germline ends. CDR3 in DNA: TGTGCCAGCACCTCCGAGCAGTACTTC. Its protein is CASTSEQYF.

Of note for this clone: This may come from a read error, since a much larger clone is one base off. The same CDR3 arises from other DNA sequences in this sample as well. The V and J genes are TRBV30 and TRBJ2-5; D remains ambiguous. The V and J ends lost 0 bases and 4 bases respectively, with 3 bases between them. Germline V gene lookup returns CDR1 GTSNPN and CDR2 SVGIG (reference sequence). This CDR3 is 11 amino acids long. CDR3 nucleotides: TGTGCCTGGAGTGTAGGAGAGACCCAGTACTTC. It yields the protein CAWSVGETQYF.

This clone was counted many times. The chain employs TRBV2 and TRBJ2-7; D might be TRBD1 (5 bases). The CDR3 loop spans 14 amino acids. V dropped 7 bases and J dropped 0 bases, with 13 bases sitting between them. Germline lookup yields CDR1 SNHLY and CDR2 FYNNEI. CDR3 sequence: CASTVRASSYEQYF. For the CDR3, the DNA is TGTGCCAGCACCGTCAGGGCGAGCTCCTACGAGCAGTACTTC.

V and J are TRBV7-9 and TRBJ2-5, with 9 bases identical to TRBD1. Germline V gene lookup returns CDR1 SEHNR and CDR2 FQNEAQ (reference sequence). This CDR3 is built from 14 residues. The V segment lost 3 bases and the J segment 7 bases; nucleotides outside the gene matches: 6. The CDR3 DNA reads as TGTGCCAGCAGCTTGCCCCGACAGGGGGGGACCCAGTACTTC. It yields the protein CASSLPRQGGTQYF.

This clone was detected only once. The chain uses TRBV2 and TRBJ2-1; 8 positions agree with TRBD2. The germline gives CDR1 SNHLY, CDR2 FYNNEI. V shed 6 bases and J 9 bases; nucleotides not matched to a gene: 4. The CDR3 runs to 12 residues. The chain's CDR3 is CASSPTSVEQFF. CDR3 sequence (DNA): TGTGCCAGCAGCCCGACTAGCGTTGAGCAGTTCTTC.

This clone was counted a single time. This likely came from a read error, as a far larger clone is one base away. V usage is TRBV29-1 and J usage is TRBJ1-2, with 7 bases lining up with TRBD1. Germline CDR1 SQVTM, CDR2 ANQGSEA. The CDR3 sequence is 12 residues long. The CDR3 reads CSAQGGIYSYTF. Here the CDR3 DNA reads TGCAGCGCCCAGGGGGGGATCTATAGCTACACCTTC.

V gene TRBV7-9 combines with J gene TRBJ2-7; tentative D call: TRBD2 (5 bases). Looked up from germline, CDR1 is SEHNR and CDR2 is FQNEAQ (reference sequence). The CDR3 sequence is 14 residues long. The V and J ends lost 1 base and 6 bases respectively, with 13 bases between them. The CDR3 nucleotides read TGTGCCAGCAGCTTAGGTGGGAGAGAGAGCGAGCAGTACTTC. Translating gives CASSLGGRESEQYF.

The J gene is TRBJ1-2, the V gene TRBV18; D gene unclear. This CDR3 has 13 residues. The germline V gene encodes CDR1 KGHSH and CDR2 LQKENI. V shed 0 bases and J shed 7 bases, with 9 bases lying between them. This CDR3 reads CASSPPILSGYTF. The CDR3 region has the DNA TGTGCCAGCTCACCACCCATTTTAAGTGGCTACACCTTC.

V usage is TRBV28 and J usage is TRBJ2-4, with no clear D. The CDR3 totals 13 residues. Trimming took off 4 bases at V and 6 bases at J, with 10 bases between the two ends. The germline gives CDR1 MDHEN, CDR2 SYDVKM. The CDR3 DNA reads as TGTGCCAGCAGTTCCCCACAGCCAAACATTCAGTACTTC. It yields the protein CASSSPQPNIQYF.

The chain has TRBV9 and TRBJ2-7; TRBD2 agrees at 8 bases. The CDR3 sequence is 14 residues long. The V segment lost 2 bases and the J segment 3 bases; nucleotides outside the gene matches: 4. CDR1 is SGDLS and CDR2 is YYNGEE in the germline V gene. CDR3 coding DNA: TGTGCCAGCAGCGTCGATAGCGGGGTCTACGAGCAGTACTTC. Encoded protein: CASSVDSGVYEQYF.

This chain uses TRBV28 with TRBJ2-5, with 7 bases fitting TRBD1. The CDR3 has 14 residues. With V trimmed by 3 bases and J by 1 base, 2 bases remained unmatched. Germline V gene data show CDR1 as MDHEN and CDR2 as SYDVKM. The chain's CDR3 is CASSFTGVQETQYF. CDR3 sequence (DNA): TGTGCCAGCAGTTTTACAGGGGTCCAAGAGACCCAGTACTTC.

The V gene is TRBV6-1, the J gene TRBJ1-2, with 10 positions matching TRBD1. CDR3 length: 16 amino acids. Germline V CDR1 and CDR2: MNHNS, SASEGT. V shed 1 base and J 1 base; nucleotides not matched to a gene: 3. The DNA for the CDR3 is TGTGCCAGCAGTGAAGTGGGACAGGGGTATAACTATGGCTACACCTTC. Protein: CASSEVGQGYNYGYTF.

This clone was observed many times. Other DNA sequences in this sample translate to the same CDR3. V usage is TRBV27 and J usage is TRBJ1-1; D perhaps matches TRBD1 (6 bases). Trimming left V 2 bases short and J 4 bases short, with 8 bases between. CDR3 length: 13 residues. In germline, CDR1 is MNHEY, CDR2 SMNVEV (reference sequence). The CDR3 DNA follows: TGTGCCAGCAGTTTAAGGGGGAGCACTGAAGCTTTCTTT. Protein sequence: CASSLRGSTEAFF.

This CDR3 reads CSTQAVGTGELFF. Here the CDR3 DNA reads TGCAGCACCCAGGCGGTTGGCACCGGGGAGCTGTTTTTT. The rearrangement uses TRBV29-1 and TRBJ2-2; D is uncertain. V lost 8 bases and J lost 4, with 14 bases in between. Germline CDR1 and CDR2: SQVTM and ANQGSEA. The CDR3 is 13 amino acids.

The CDR3 DNA is TGCGCCAGCAGCTTAGGCGGGCCGGCTTTAACGGAGGAGCAGTACTTC. Translating it yields CASSLGGPALTEEQYF. The chain uses TRBV5-1 and TRBJ2-7; D is possibly TRBD2 (5 bases). The germline CDR1 and CDR2 sequences are SGHRS and YFSETQ. Deletions cut 2 bases from V and 7 bases from J, with 22 bases between. The CDR3 sequence is 16 residues long. Combining the CDR3 with reference TRBV5-1 and TRBJ2-7 gives the whole variable domain KAGVTQTPRYLIKTRGQQVTLSCSPISGHRSVSWYQQTPGQGLQFLFEYFSETQRNKGNFPGRFSGRQFSNSRSEMNVSTLELGDSALYLCASSLGGPALTEEQYFGPGTRLTVT.

The CDR3 DNA reads TGTGCCAGCAGCGAGGGGGTCTCAGAAACTGAAAAACTGTTTTTT. Its protein product is CASSEGVSETEKLFF. The chain combines TRBV9 with TRBJ1-4; perhaps TRBD1 as D (6 bases). CDR1 and CDR2 from the germline V gene are SGDLS and YYNGEE. This CDR3 is 15 amino acids long. The V and J ends lost 3 bases and 7 bases respectively, with 16 bases between them.

This clone was observed a single time. This is likely an artifact of a read error, given a far larger clone one base away. J is TRBJ2-1 and V is TRBV18; a weak D match, TRBD1 (6 bases). The CDR3 consists of 11 residues. Per germline, CDR1 KGHSH and CDR2 LQKENI. V was cut by 5 bases and J by 10 bases, with 9 bases left in between. CDR3: CASSSGVEQFF. The CDR3 nucleotides are TGTGCCAGCTCATCAGGGGTAGAGCAGTTCTTC.

CDR3 coding DNA: TGTGCCAGCAGCTTAGGACGCGGCTCCGAGCAGTACTTC. Its protein product is CASSLGRGSEQYF. This chain connects TRBV7-9 to TRBJ2-7; D not resolved. V was cut by 1 base and J by 6 bases, with 10 bases left in between. The CDR3 runs to 13 residues. The V gene's germline CDR1 is SEHNR and CDR2 FQNEAQ (reference sequence).

This clone was picked up many times. Within the sample, other DNA sequences also encode this same CDR3. The CDR3 region has the DNA TGTGCCTGGTCCGGGGGAGAGACCCAGTACTTC. The encoded protein is CAWSGGETQYF. The V and J genes are TRBV30 and TRBJ2-5, with TRBD2 as a possible D gene (6 bases). This CDR3 contains 11 residues. The germline V and J ends were trimmed by 5 bases and 4 bases, with 8 bases remaining between them. Germline-derived CDR1 and CDR2 are GTSNPN and SVGIG (reference sequence).

This chain uses TRBV6-5 with TRBJ1-4, with D possibly TRBD1 on 5 matching bases. This CDR3 is built from 12 residues. Deletions cut 6 bases from V and 8 bases from J, with 10 bases between. Germline CDR1 is MNHEY and CDR2 is SVGAGI. In DNA form, the CDR3 reads TGTGCCAGCAGCCCTGGGGGGGAAAAACTGTTTTTT. It is translated as CASSPGGEKLFF.

This chain uses TRBV7-9 with TRBJ2-1; D call uncertain. Germline V gene data show CDR1 as SEHNR and CDR2 as FQNEAQ (reference sequence). This CDR3 has 14 residues. Trimming stripped 5 bases from V and 3 bases from J, with 11 bases between. The CDR3 DNA is TGTGCCAGCAGCCCAGCGTCGGGCTACAATGAGCAGTTCTTC. The encoded protein is CASSPASGYNEQFF.

In regard to this clone: One base separates it from a far larger clone, so it is likely a read error. The chain links TRBV18 to TRBJ1-1; D is unresolved. CDR1 and CDR2 (germline): KGHSH, LQKENI. The CDR3 runs 13 residues. As DNA, the CDR3 is TGTGCCAACTCACAAGACGGGGACACTGAAGCTTTCTTT. Protein product: CANSQDGDTEAFF.